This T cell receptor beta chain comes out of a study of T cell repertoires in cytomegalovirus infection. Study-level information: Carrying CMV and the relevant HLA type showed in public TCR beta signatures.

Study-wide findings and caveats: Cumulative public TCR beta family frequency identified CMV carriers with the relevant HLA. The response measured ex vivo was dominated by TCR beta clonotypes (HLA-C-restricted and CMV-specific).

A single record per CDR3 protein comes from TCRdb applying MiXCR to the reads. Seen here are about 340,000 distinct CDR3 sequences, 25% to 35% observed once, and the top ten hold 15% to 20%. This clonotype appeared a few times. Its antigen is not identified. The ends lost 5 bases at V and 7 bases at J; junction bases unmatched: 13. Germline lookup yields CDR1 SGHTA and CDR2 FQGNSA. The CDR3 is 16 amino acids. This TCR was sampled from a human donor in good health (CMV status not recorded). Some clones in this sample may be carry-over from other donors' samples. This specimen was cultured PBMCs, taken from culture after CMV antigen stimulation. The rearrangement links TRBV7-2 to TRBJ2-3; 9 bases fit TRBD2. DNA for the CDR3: TGTGCCAGCAGCCCGGGGGCCAGCGGGGGGACCTATACGCAGTATTTT. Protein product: CASSPGASGGTYTQYF.